A selection of T cell receptor beta chains follows, all from one sample in a study of blood T cell repertoires in COVID-19. TCRdb's table, derived via immunoSEQ multiplex PCR, lists solely in-frame clones and lacks some. The table records about 310,000 clones, around nine tenths of them present only once. The material sequenced was peripheral blood. Receptor source: a man aged 50-60 years with active or convalescent COVID-19. Each CDR3 is given with its conserved first and last residue. The order of the fields is D gene, V gene, J gene, clone size, CDR3 protein, CDR3 DNA. D genes are given only for firm matches. Some rows have no size entry. The others give once, few or many, or a class for an expanded clone.

>.|TRBV12-3/TRBV12-4|TRBJ1-1|.
CASSLQEDGRAFF
TGTGCCAGCAGTTTACAGGAAGACGGTAGAGCTTTCTTT
>TRBD2|TRBV5-1|TRBJ2-5|.
CASSFEGRGGQETQYF
TGCGCCAGCAGCTTCGAGGGGCGCGGGGGGCAAGAGACCCAGTACTTC
>.|TRBV7-9|TRBJ1-5|.
CASSIGGVSPQHF
TGTGCCAGCAGCATAGGGGGGGTAAGCCCCCAGCATTTT
>.|TRBV5-1|TRBJ1-5|.
CASSRTGSQPQHF
TGCGCCAGCAGCAGAACAGGGAGTCAGCCCCAGCATTTT
>.|TRBV28|TRBJ1-6|.
CASIVQGFNSPLHF
TGTGCCAGCATTGTACAGGGTTTCAATTCACCCCTCCACTTT
>.|TRBV11-2|TRBJ1-2|.
CASRSLASGYGYTF
TGTGCCAGCAGGTCACTGGCCTCGGGCTATGGCTACACCTTC
>TRBD1|TRBV7-9|TRBJ1-1|few
CASSSGQLRAFF
TGTGCCAGCAGCTCGGGACAGCTGAGGGCTTTCTTT
>TRBD1|TRBV6-1|TRBJ2-7|.
CASSRPGGREQYF
TGTGCCAGCAGTCGCCCAGGGGGCAGGGAGCAGTACTTC
>TRBD1|TRBV10-3|TRBJ2-1|.
CAINTGTGHTEQFF
TGTGCCATCAATACGGGGACAGGGCATACTGAGCAGTTCTTC
>.|TRBV5-1|TRBJ2-1|.
CASSHGLRNNEQFF
TGCGCCAGCAGCCATGGACTCAGAAACAATGAGCAGTTCTTC
>TRBD1|TRBV7-2|TRBJ2-1|.
CASSSRTGSLYNEQFF
TGTGCCAGCAGCTCGAGGACAGGGAGCTTGTATAACGAGCAGTTCTTC
>TRBD1|TRBV28|TRBJ1-4|.
CASSTRQGARNEKLFF
TGTGCCAGCAGTACTCGACAGGGGGCAAGGAATGAAAAACTGTTTTTT
>.|TRBV6-1|TRBJ2-7|.
CASSECLVTPYEQYF
TGTGCCAGCAGTGAATGCCTAGTGACGCCCTACGAGCAGTACTTC
>.|TRBV19|TRBJ1-5|once
CASSKLRGGGRDQPQHF
TGTGCCAGTAGCAAACTCCGAGGGGGGGGACGGGATCAGCCCCAGCATTTT
>TRBD2|TRBV24-1|TRBJ2-1|.
CATKGTSGRAEGNEQFF
TGTGCCACCAAGGGGACTAGCGGGAGGGCCGAGGGGAATGAGCAGTTCTTC
>TRBD1|TRBV9|TRBJ1-1|.
CASSALREGQGRTEAFF
TGTGCCAGCAGCGCCCTTCGGGAGGGACAGGGTAGAACTGAAGCTTTCTTT
>TRBD1|TRBV6-5|TRBJ2-7|.
CASSLDRRSYEQYF
TGTGCCAGCAGCCTGGACAGGCGGTCCTACGAGCAGTACTTC
>.|TRBV11-3|TRBJ1-6|.
CASSLDGDSPLHF
TGTGCCAGCAGCTTAGACGGGGATTCACCCCTCCACTTT
>.|TRBV7-9|TRBJ2-7|.
CASSFSGVPEQYF
TGTGCCAGCAGCTTTTCGGGAGTCCCCGAGCAGTACTTC
>.|TRBV30|TRBJ2-7|once
CAWRPGGNYEQYF
TGTGCCTGGCGCCCCGGAGGAAACTACGAGCAGTACTTC
>TRBD1|TRBV6-6|TRBJ1-2|.
CASRGQGVGYTF
TGTGCCAGCAGGGGACAGGGGGTTGGCTACACCTTC
>TRBD1|TRBV28|TRBJ2-2|.
CASSLRRWTGSGELFF
TGTGCCAGCAGTTTACGGAGGTGGACAGGATCCGGGGAGCTGTTTTTT
>TRBD1|TRBV2|TRBJ1-5|.
CASSGVDRVQPQHF
TGTGCCAGCAGTGGGGTTGACAGGGTTCAGCCCCAGCATTTT
>.|TRBV19|TRBJ1-1|.
CASTSGIVAEAFF
TGTGCCAGTACCTCGGGGATAGTGGCTGAAGCTTTCTTT
>.|TRBV2|TRBJ1-3|.
CASSQGQFRGNTIYF
TGTGCCAGCAGTCAAGGACAGTTTAGGGGAAACACCATATATTTT
>.|TRBV7-2|TRBJ1-5|.
CASSLAMGQNQPQHF
TGTGCCAGCAGCTTAGCCATGGGGCAGAATCAGCCCCAGCATTTT
>.|TRBV5-1|TRBJ2-3|.
CASSLGAGFSTDTQYF
TGCGCCAGCAGCTTGGGTGCGGGATTTAGCACAGATACGCAGTATTTT
>.|TRBV20-1|TRBJ1-2|.
CSARENYGYTF
TGCAGTGCTAGGGAGAACTATGGCTACACCTTC
>TRBD1|TRBV3-1/TRBV3-2|TRBJ1-6|.
CASRRQGNNSPLHF
TGTGCCAGCAGACGACAGGGCAATAATTCACCCCTCCACTTT
>.|TRBV3-1/TRBV3-2|TRBJ1-3|.
CASSQDLGNTIYF
TGTGCCAGCAGCCAAGATCTTGGAAACACCATATATTTT
>TRBD1|TRBV28|TRBJ1-6|.
CASRLEDRVNSPLHF
TGTGCCAGCAGATTAGAGGACAGGGTTAATTCACCCCTCCACTTT
>.|TRBV2|TRBJ1-2|.
CASSDGQDYGYTF
TGTGCCAGCAGTGATGGGCAGGACTATGGCTACACCTTC
>.|TRBV3-1/TRBV3-2|TRBJ1-1|.
CASSQGRGMGTEAFF
TGTGCCAGCAGCCAGGGGCGGGGAATGGGGACTGAAGCTTTCTTT
>TRBD2|TRBV5-1|TRBJ2-3|once
CASSLEREADTQYF
TGCGCCAGCAGCTTGGAACGGGAGGCAGATACGCAGTATTTT
>TRBD1|TRBV19|TRBJ1-2|.
CASSVGTGPYGYTF
TGTGCCAGTAGTGTCGGGACAGGTCCCTATGGCTACACCTTC
>.|TRBV7-2|TRBJ2-3|.
CASKTRGSTDTQYF
TGTGCCAGCAAGACCCGGGGTAGCACAGATACGCAGTATTTT
>TRBD1|TRBV5-4|TRBJ2-2|.
CASSLGQGGRTGELFF
TGTGCCAGCAGCTTAGGACAGGGTGGTAGGACCGGGGAGCTGTTTTTT
>.|TRBV7-3|TRBJ2-1|once
CASSLQGRHEQFF
TGTGCCAGCAGCTTACAGGGTAGGCATGAGCAGTTCTTC
>TRBD2|TRBV6-6|TRBJ2-2|.
CASSYSAGATGELFF
TGTGCCAGCAGTTACTCAGCGGGGGCTACCGGGGAGCTGTTTTTT
>.|TRBV6-1|TRBJ1-3|once
CASSEAQGNTIYF
TGTGCCAGCAGTGAAGCGCAGGGAAACACCATATATTTT
>TRBD2|TRBV25-1|TRBJ2-1|.
CASSSTSGGHYNEQFF
TGTGCCAGCAGTTCAACTAGCGGGGGACACTACAATGAGCAGTTCTTC
>.|TRBV10-3|TRBJ1-1|.
CAISADRNTEAFF
TGTGCCATCAGTGCCGACAGGAACACTGAAGCTTTCTTT
>.|TRBV18|TRBJ1-2|.
CASSPGDGYTF
TGTGCCAGCTCACCCGGGGATGGCTACACCTTC
>.|TRBV20-1|TRBJ1-2|.
CSVWAGYGYTF
TGCAGTGTTTGGGCAGGATATGGCTACACCTTC